These 25 T cell receptor beta chains share one sample of origin, sequenced in a study of CD8 T cells in ankylosing spondylitis. Study observations and caveats: Roughly 8 highly homologous variants formed a TCR beta motif that appeared characteristic of ankylosing spondylitis blood.

TCRdb ran MiXCR on the 5' RACE reads and lists one entry per CDR3 protein. Among more than 650,000 distinct CDR3 sequences, roughly 10% were seen once, and the ten largest hold roughly 0.51%. No antigen has been identified for these receptors. Sequencing used blood, either unsorted or a sorted T cell fraction (not recorded which). The receptors come from a male donor with ankylosing spondylitis.

The chain uses TRBV5-1 and TRBJ2-3, with D hard to call. The V and J ends lost 1 base and 4 bases respectively, with 13 bases between them. CDR3 length: 15 amino acids. Germline assignment: CDR1 SGHRS and CDR2 YFSETQ. CDR3 DNA sequence: TGCGCCAGCAGCTTGACGATGGCGGTAGCAGATACGCAGTATTTT. The encoded protein is CASSLTMAVADTQYF.

The V and J genes are TRBV15 and TRBJ2-3; D is perhaps TRBD2 (6 bases). The CDR3 spans 14 residues. Trimming stripped 5 bases from V and 0 bases from J, with 9 bases between. CDR1 and CDR2 from the germline V gene are LNHNV and YYDKDF (reference sequence). In DNA, the CDR3 is TGTGCCACCAGCGGGGGAGGCAGCACAGATACGCAGTATTTT. Amino acids: CATSGGGSTDTQYF.

The sample holds a few counts of this clonotype. The chain uses TRBV20-1 and TRBJ2-5; possibly TRBD2 for D (6 bases). From germline, CDR1 is DFQATT and CDR2 SNEGSKA (reference sequence). This CDR3 contains 14 residues. Trimming took off 0 bases at V and 5 bases at J, with 13 bases between the two ends. CDR3 sequence (DNA): TGCAGTGCTAGAGATTTCGAGGGAGGCGAGACCCAGTACTTC. It codes for CSARDFEGGETQYF.

This clonotype was counted between two and nine times. V gene TRBV12-3 or TRBV12-4 combines with J gene TRBJ1-2; 7 bases match TRBD1. The CDR3 is 14 amino acids. V lost 5 bases, J lost 8 bases, and 11 bases stayed unmatched. The CDR3 sequence is CASSNLRGRGGYTF. CDR3 sequence (DNA): TGTGCCAGCAGTAACCTCAGGGGGAGGGGGGGCTACACCTTC.

This clonotype was counted only a few times. The V and J genes are TRBV12-3 or TRBV12-4 and TRBJ1-6; D is unclear. Between the trimmed V and J ends, which lost 2 bases and 10 bases, there was a span of 6 bases. The CDR3 has 12 residues. The CDR3 bases are TGTGCCAGCAGTTTAACGGAATCACCCCTCCACTTT. Its protein product is CASSLTESPLHF.

This clonotype was observed a handful of times. This chain links TRBV7-2 with TRBJ1-2, with TRBD1 as a possible D gene (5 bases). Trimming took off 3 bases at V and 4 bases at J, with 15 bases between the two ends. Germline V gene sequence: CDR1 SGHTA, CDR2 FQGNSA. This CDR3 region has 15 residues. The CDR3 region is CASSFSGGELYGYTF. The DNA for the CDR3 is TGTGCCAGCAGCTTTTCAGGAGGGGAGCTCTATGGCTACACCTTC.

This clonotype was observed at least ten times. The chain combines TRBV7-2 with TRBJ2-7; D possibly matches TRBD1 or TRBD2 (5 bases each). The CDR3 sequence is 15 residues long. Germline loops: CDR1 SGHTA, CDR2 FQGNSA. V was pared by 4 bases and J by 0 bases, with 13 bases between. CDR3 loop: CASSWGRAPSYEQYF. The CDR3 region has the DNA TGTGCCAGCAGCTGGGGACGGGCACCCTCCTACGAGCAGTACTTC.

V gene TRBV6-4 combines with J gene TRBJ2-3; TRBD2 matches 8 bases. CDR3 length: 13 residues. Germline lookup yields CDR1 MRHNA and CDR2 SNTAGT. J lost 5 bases, V lost 6 bases, and 4 bases had no gene match. The CDR3 coding sequence is TGTGCCAGCAGAAAGAGCGGGGGAGATACGCAGTATTTT. Translation: CASRKSGGDTQYF.

This clonotype was picked up one time. The chain uses TRBV12-3 or TRBV12-4 and TRBJ1-3, with no clear D. V was clipped by 3 bases and J by 0 bases, with 6 bases between them. The CDR3 has 14 amino acids. The CDR3 loop reads CASSFDRSGNTIYF. CDR3 bases: TGTGCCAGCAGTTTCGACCGCTCTGGAAACACCATATATTTT.

The table lists this clonotype with a few counts. V is TRBV10-3 and J is TRBJ2-7; TRBD2 is a possible D gene (5 bases). With 2 bases removed from V and 3 bases from J, the gap between germline ends came to 8 bases. Looked up from germline, CDR1 is ENHRY and CDR2 is SYGVKD. The CDR3 has 13 amino acids. The CDR3 nucleotides are TGTGCCATCAGTGAGATTGCGGGCTACGAGCAGTACTTC. It is translated as CAISEIAGYEQYF.

The chain couples TRBV20-1 to TRBJ2-5; D remains unclear. The V and J ends lost 7 bases and 4 bases respectively, with 16 bases between them. The germline gives CDR1 DFQATT, CDR2 SNEGSKA (reference sequence). This CDR3 has 13 residues. In DNA form, the CDR3 reads TGCAGTGTCCTCTTGGGGTCGGGAGAGACCCAGTACTTC. Translation gives CSVLLGSGETQYF.

This clonotype has ten or more counts. The J gene is TRBJ1-2, the V gene TRBV5-1, with a weak D call TRBD1 (6 bases). The CDR3 contains 14 residues. V lost 4 bases and J 2 bases, leaving 12 bases between the germline ends. Germline V CDR1 and CDR2: SGHRS, YFSETQ. The CDR3 here is CASSPGRGNYGYTF. The CDR3 bases are TGCGCCAGCAGCCCAGGGAGGGGGAACTATGGCTACACCTTC.

This clonotype was observed a handful of times. This sequence joins TRBV7-2 and TRBJ2-7; D gene unclear. CDR1 is SGHTA, CDR2 FQGNSA, per germline. With 3 bases removed from V and 7 bases from J, the gap between germline ends came to 13 bases. The CDR3 runs 13 residues. The CDR3 bases are TGTGCCAGCAGCTTCGGCGAGGCGAGAGAGCAGTACTTC. This translates into CASSFGEAREQYF.

This chain joins TRBV20-1 and TRBJ2-3; perhaps TRBD1 as D (6 bases). The germline V gene encodes CDR1 DFQATT and CDR2 SNEGSKA (reference sequence). Deletions cut 0 bases from V and 2 bases from J, with 9 bases between. This CDR3 spans 14 amino acids. The CDR3 here is CSARETGATDTQYF. The CDR3 nucleotides are TGCAGTGCTAGAGAGACAGGCGCCACAGATACGCAGTATTTT.

The chain links TRBV20-1 to TRBJ2-1, with D possibly TRBD2 on 5 matching bases. The ends were cut back, 0 bases at V and 15 bases at J, with 15 bases in the middle. Germline CDR1 reads DFQATT; CDR2 reads SNEGSKA (reference sequence). The CDR3 covers 12 residues. This chain's CDR3 is CSARDNRLEGFF. The CDR3 region has the DNA TGCAGTGCTAGAGATAATCGCCTTGAGGGGTTCTTC.

The rearrangement uses TRBV2 and TRBJ2-2; maybe TRBD2 (6 bases). CDR1 is SNHLY, CDR2 FYNNEI, per germline. The CDR3 consists of 15 residues. V dropped 6 bases and J dropped 5 bases, with 16 bases sitting between them. CDR3 nucleotides: TGTGCCAGCAGAGGGGACTCCGGGAGTACCGGGGAGCTGTTTTTT. Amino acid sequence: CASRGDSGSTGELFF.

This clonotype was observed many times. CDR3 DNA: TGCAGCGCCTTAGCGGGGTTCACAGATACGCAGTATTTT. Its translation is CSALAGFTDTQYF. V and J are TRBV29-1 and TRBJ2-3; 8 nucleotides match TRBD2. CDR1 and CDR2 (germline): SQVTM, ANQGSEA. The CDR3 totals 13 residues. J gave up 2 bases and V 7 bases, and 5 bases lay outside the gene matches.

There are many counts of this clonotype. The V call is TRBV7-9, the J call TRBJ2-3, with no clear D. This CDR3 contains 13 residues. Germline CDR1 is SEHNR and CDR2 is FQNEAQ (reference sequence). Trimming took 5 bases from V and 4 from J, leaving 10 bases between them. CDR3 sequence (DNA): TGTGCCAGCAGCCCAGGTGGCGCAGATACGCAGTATTTT. Encoded protein: CASSPGGADTQYF. The full variable domain, with the rest looked up from reference TRBV7-9 and TRBJ2-3, is DTGVSQNPRHKITKRGQNVTFRCDPISEHNRLYWYRQTLGQGPEFLTYFQNEAQLEKSRLLSDRFSAERPKGSFSTLEIQRTEQGDSAMYLCASSPGGADTQYFGPGTRLTVL.

The chain couples TRBV24-1 to TRBJ2-1, with 8 bases matching TRBD1. The V gene's germline CDR1 is KGHDR and CDR2 SFDVKD. With V trimmed by 3 bases and J by 10 bases, 10 bases remained unmatched. The CDR3 is made up of 15 amino acids. Here the CDR3 DNA reads TGTGCCACCAGTGATCCTGGACAGGGTTTGGAGGAGCAGTTCTTC. It encodes CATSDPGQGLEEQFF.

This chain links TRBV2 with TRBJ1-5; tentative D call: TRBD1 (5 bases). The germline CDR1 and CDR2 sequences are SNHLY and FYNNEI. The CDR3 runs 13 residues. V gave up 6 bases and J gave up 8 bases, with 14 bases separating them. The CDR3 loop reads CASSAGTWEPQHF. The CDR3 coding sequence is TGTGCCAGCAGCGCAGGGACGTGGGAGCCCCAGCATTTT.

The gene calls are TRBV20-1 and TRBJ2-1, with D possibly TRBD2 on 5 matching bases. Germline V gene lookup returns CDR1 DFQATT and CDR2 SNEGSKA (reference sequence). The CDR3 runs to 13 residues. V was clipped by 4 bases and J by 6 bases, with 13 bases between them. CDR3 nucleotides: TGCAGTGCTAACGGGGTATCAGGCAATGAGCAGTTCTTC. Translation gives CSANGVSGNEQFF.

This clonotype was observed at least ten times. The CDR3 here is CATGLSNSPLHF. The CDR3 DNA sequence: TGTGCCACGGGACTTAGCAATTCACCCCTCCACTTT. The chain has TRBV6-1 and TRBJ1-6, with D tentatively TRBD1 (5 bases). Germline loops: CDR1 MNHNS, CDR2 SASEGT. The CDR3 runs to 12 residues. The V gene lost 10 bases and the J gene lost 7 bases, with 11 bases spanning the gap.

The rearrangement links TRBV5-1 to TRBJ2-1; 13 bases are a match to TRBD2. There are 17 residues in the CDR3. Germline V gene lookup returns CDR1 SGHRS and CDR2 YFSETQ. The V and J ends lost 4 bases and 4 bases, in that order; junction bases with no gene match: 8. CDR3 sequence: CASSLGLAGVIYNEQFF. DNA for the CDR3: TGCGCCAGCAGCCTAGGACTAGCGGGAGTTATTTACAATGAGCAGTTCTTC.

This clonotype was found many times. This chain joins TRBV12-3 or TRBV12-4 and TRBJ1-2; D ambiguous. Trimming removed 7 bases from V and 1 base from J, with 10 bases in between. The CDR3 runs 13 residues. The CDR3 loop is CASTLGLNYGYTF. The CDR3 DNA is TGTGCCAGCACCCTGGGCCTTAACTATGGCTACACCTTC.

This clonotype was seen only a few times. CDR3 DNA sequence: TGCAGTGCTAGCCCCAGGGTCACAGGGAACTTCGATACGCAGTATTTT. Its protein is CSASPRVTGNFDTQYF. This chain connects TRBV20-1 to TRBJ2-3; tentatively, D is TRBD1 (6 bases). The V and J ends lost 3 bases and 6 bases respectively, with 22 bases between them. The CDR3 spans 16 residues. The germline gives CDR1 DFQATT, CDR2 SNEGSKA (reference sequence).